The 5 T cell receptor beta chains reported below all come from one sample, sequenced in a study of CD8 T cells in ankylosing spondylitis. One entry per CDR3 protein, called by TCRdb with MiXCR from the 5' RACE reads. Here the sample spans approximately 260,000 distinct CDR3 sequences, over 15% being singletons. The specimen sequenced was blood, either unsorted or a sorted T cell fraction (not recorded which). All receptors derive from a male donor with ankylosing spondylitis or in good health (not recorded which).

In this sample, this clonotype turned up a few times. This CDR3 is CASSLAAGYNEQFF. The CDR3 nucleotides read TGTGCCAGCAGCTTAGCGGCCGGATACAATGAGCAGTTCTTC. This chain joins TRBV7-9 and TRBJ2-1; no clear D gene. CDR1 is SEHNR and CDR2 is FQNEAQ in the germline V gene (reference sequence). This CDR3 has 14 amino acids. The ends were cut back, 0 bases at V and 4 bases at J, with 7 bases in the middle.

This clonotype was observed many times. The rearrangement uses TRBV21-1 and TRBJ1-2. TRBV21-1 is tagged as a pseudogene. This CDR3 is 15 amino acids long. The CDR3 nucleotides read TGTGCCAGCACCCAACCCAGCCGAAGCGACCATGGCTACACCTTC. Translation: CASTQPSRSDHGYTF.

This clonotype was counted a few times. V gene TRBV7-6 combines with J gene TRBJ2-7; no reliable D call. CDR1 is SGHVS and CDR2 is FNYEAQ in the germline V gene. The CDR3 has 13 amino acids. V was pared by 5 bases and J by 9 bases, with 17 bases between. CDR3 in amino acids: CASSPPASQVQYF. CDR3 DNA sequence: TGTGCCAGCAGCCCACCGGCATCCCAGGTGCAGTACTTC.

This clonotype was found a few times. This chain links TRBV4-1 with TRBJ2-7, with 10 positions matching TRBD1. V lost 3 bases and J lost 3; bases outside the gene matches: 8. CDR1 and CDR2 from the germline V gene are MGHRA and YSYEKL. CDR3 length: 16 amino acids. The CDR3 reads CASSHVPGQGSYEQYF. Here the CDR3 DNA reads TGCGCCAGCAGCCATGTGCCGGGACAGGGGAGCTACGAGCAGTACTTC.

J is TRBJ2-7 and V is TRBV6-1, with a tentative D call TRBD1 (6 bases). CDR1 is MNHNS and CDR2 is SASEGT in the germline V gene. This CDR3 comprises 14 residues. V dropped 0 bases and J dropped 4 bases, with 10 bases sitting between them. CDR3 residues: CASSEATGFYEQYF. CDR3 nucleotide sequence: TGTGCCAGCAGTGAAGCCACAGGGTTTTACGAGCAGTACTTC.